Each of the 8 T cell receptor beta chains below was sequenced from the same sample in a study of Tregs in tolerant kidney transplant recipients. The protocol was immunoSEQ multiplex PCR, while the TCRdb copy is restricted to in-frame clones and leaves out a portion. The data hold 54,000 or so clones, with 91% observed a single time. Recipients received nonmyeloablative bone marrow transplants from related graft donors, with transient mixed chimerism. The input for sequencing was CD8+ T cells from blood (PBMCs), taken 24 months after the transplant. The receptors derive from a human patient who received a combined kidney and bone marrow transplant. Some of the T cells might come from the graft donor.

A few counts support this clone. The chain has TRBV5-6 and TRBJ1-4, with 10 bases identical to TRBD1. This CDR3 has 17 residues. The germline CDR1 and CDR2 sequences are SGHDT and YYEEEE. Losses at the gene ends were 2 bases for V and 5 bases for J; bases not matched to a gene: 9. The CDR3, as DNA: TGTGCCAGCAGCTTTGGTCGACAGGGGGCGCCGAATGAAAAACTGTTTTTT. Its translation: CASSFGRQGAPNEKLFF.

J is TRBJ1-1 and V is TRBV4-1; no clear D gene. Trimming removed 4 bases from V and 1 base from J, with 7 bases in between. The CDR3 is 13 residues long. Germline values: CDR1 MGHRA, CDR2 YSYEKL. CDR3 loop: CASSPTGNTEAFF. The DNA for the CDR3 is TGCGCCAGCAGCCCGACGGGGAACACTGAAGCTTTCTTT.

The chain carries TRBV4-1 and TRBJ2-7; D is undetermined. The germline gives CDR1 MGHRA, CDR2 YSYEKL. The CDR3 has 16 residues. V was shortened by 1 base and J by 3 bases, with 16 bases between the two germline ends. CDR3 DNA sequence: TGCGCCAGCAGCCAAGGCTCTGGAACAGTTGACTACGAGCAGTACTTC. Protein product: CASSQGSGTVDYEQYF.

V and J are TRBV4-2 and TRBJ2-1; a weak D match, TRBD2 (7 bases). V gave up 3 bases and J gave up 4 bases, with 16 bases separating them. This CDR3 is 16 amino acids long. CDR1 and CDR2 from the germline V gene are LGHNA and YNFKEQ. In DNA, the CDR3 is TGTGCCAGCAGCCATTGGGGGGGCTCTGAGTACAATGAGCAGTTCTTC. Its protein is CASSHWGGSEYNEQFF.

The rearrangement uses TRBV2 and TRBJ1-2, with 7 bases lining up with TRBD1. The CDR3 runs to 16 residues. In germline, CDR1 is SNHLY, CDR2 FYNNEI. The junction had 12 bases not matched to a gene; V was cut back by 8 bases and J by 0 bases. The CDR3 sequence: CASLGRRQGPNYGYTF. CDR3 in DNA: TGTGCCAGCCTTGGCCGTAGACAGGGTCCTAACTATGGCTACACCTTC. Using reference TRBV2 and TRBJ1-2 for the parts outside the CDR3, the full variable domain is EPEVTQTPSHQVTQMGQEVILRCVPISNHLYFYWYRQILGQKVEFLVSFYNNEISEKSEIFDDQFSVERPDGSNFTLKIRSTKLEDSAMYFCASLGRRQGPNYGYTFGSGTRLTVV.

The J gene is TRBJ1-5, the V gene TRBV5-5; the D gene is possibly TRBD1 (5 bases). Trimming stripped 1 base from V and 4 bases from J, with 12 bases between. This CDR3 has 15 residues. The germline CDR1 and CDR2 sequences are SGHKS and YYEKEE (reference sequence). The CDR3 sequence is CASSLSRGGNQPQHF. For the CDR3, the DNA is TGTGCCAGCAGCTTGTCTCGGGGGGGTAATCAGCCCCAGCATTTT.

This chain links TRBV18 with TRBJ2-1, with a tentative D call TRBD2 (6 bases). Germline loops: CDR1 KGHSH, CDR2 LQKENI. The CDR3 is made up of 16 amino acids. The ends were cut back, 3 bases at V and 0 bases at J, with 12 bases in the middle. The CDR3 DNA reads TGTGCCAGCTCACCGGGAGGCGGAGGCTCCTACAATGAGCAGTTCTTC. This encodes CASSPGGGGSYNEQFF.

V gene TRBV6-5 combines with J gene TRBJ2-1, with D uncertain. Per the germline V gene, CDR1 is MNHEY and CDR2 is SVGAGI. The V end lost 2 bases, the J end lost 10 bases, and 9 bases lay between the germline ends. The CDR3 totals 12 residues. The CDR3 here is CASSYGPEEQFF. In DNA, the CDR3 is TGTGCCAGCAGTTACGGCCCAGAAGAGCAGTTCTTC.